This T cell receptor beta chain is from a study of T cell responses to AZD1222 COVID-19 vaccine. Study in general: Second doses were pooled across both intervals (about 4 or about 12 weeks).

Study-level findings and limits: Clonal diversity was possibly underestimated, and white British individuals and females predominated among donors. The repertoires were collected only after the peak T cell response. Baseline testing showed seropositivity in only a handful of AZD1222 recipients.

Repertoires were generated with immunoSEQ multiplex PCR, while TCRdb's copy carries only in-frame clones and drops some. The repertoire holds approximately 82,000 clones, with 90% to 95% as singletons. This CDR3 contains 17 residues. Germline V lookup: CDR1 SGHDT, CDR2 YYEEEE. Trimming at V came to 1 base and at J to 2 bases, leaving 8 bases not matched to a gene. Comments on this clone: Its antigen is unknown.

The sequence derives from an adult in good health. This sample comprised peripheral blood, obtained on day 0 of AZD1222 vaccination. This chain joins TRBV5-6 and TRBJ2-3; TRBD2 aligns across 9 bases. This CDR3 reads CASSLSGLAGFTDTQYF. DNA for the CDR3: TGTGCCAGCAGCTTGTCCGGGCTAGCGGGGTTCACAGATACGCAGTATTTT.